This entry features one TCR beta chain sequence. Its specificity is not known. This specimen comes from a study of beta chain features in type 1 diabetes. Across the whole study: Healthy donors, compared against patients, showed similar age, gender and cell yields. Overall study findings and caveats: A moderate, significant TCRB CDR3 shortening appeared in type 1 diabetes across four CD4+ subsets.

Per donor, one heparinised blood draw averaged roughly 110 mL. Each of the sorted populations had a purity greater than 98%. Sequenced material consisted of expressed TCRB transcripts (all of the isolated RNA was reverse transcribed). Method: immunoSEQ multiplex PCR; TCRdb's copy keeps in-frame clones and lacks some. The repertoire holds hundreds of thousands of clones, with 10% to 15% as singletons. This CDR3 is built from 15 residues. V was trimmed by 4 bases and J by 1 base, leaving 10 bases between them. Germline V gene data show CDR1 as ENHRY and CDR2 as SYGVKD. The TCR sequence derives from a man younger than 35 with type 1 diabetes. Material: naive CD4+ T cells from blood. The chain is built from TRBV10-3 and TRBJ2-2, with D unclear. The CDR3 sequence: CAISVEGLNTGELFF. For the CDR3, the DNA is TGTGCCATCAGTGTTGAAGGGTTGAACACCGGGGAGCTGTTTTTT.